Each of the 18 T cell receptor beta chains below was sequenced from the same sample in a study of blood T cell repertoires in COVID-19. Using immunoSEQ multiplex PCR, the repertoire was profiled, and TCRdb retains in-frame clones only, with some absent. The sample lists about 80,000 clones, 82% occurring once. Sequenced sample: peripheral blood. Receptor source: a man of 80 years or more with acute or convalescent COVID-19.

The CDR3 here is CASRKEDTEAFF. The CDR3 DNA follows: TGTGCCAGCAGAAAAGAGGACACTGAAGCTTTCTTT. The chain has TRBV3-1 (or the pseudogene TRBV3-2) and TRBJ1-1; D unclear. The germline CDR1 and CDR2 sequences are LGHDT and YNNKEL (reference sequence). Trimming removed 6 bases at V and 3 bases at J, with 8 bases between. This CDR3 is built from 12 residues.

The gene calls are TRBV6-5 and TRBJ1-5; tentatively, D is TRBD1 (6 bases). Germline CDR1 MNHEY, CDR2 SVGAGI. Trimming left V 4 bases short and J 0 bases short, with 13 bases between. This CDR3 has 16 amino acids. The DNA of the CDR3 is TGTGCCAGCAGTTCGGGGGGCAGTTATAGCAATCAGCCCCAGCATTTT. It encodes CASSSGGSYSNQPQHF.

This chain links TRBV2 with TRBJ1-1, with D uncertain. CDR3 length equals 10 residues. Germline V gene data show CDR1 as SNHLY and CDR2 as FYNNEI. The germline V and J ends were trimmed by 7 bases and 5 bases, with 5 bases remaining between them. CDR3 residues: CASIRTEAFF. CDR3 nucleotides: TGTGCCAGCATCAGGACTGAAGCTTTCTTT.

The J gene is TRBJ2-3, the V gene TRBV5-6; D unresolved. CDR3 length: 17 amino acids. V was shortened by 0 bases and J by 0 bases, with 14 bases between the two germline ends. The germline V gene encodes CDR1 SGHDT and CDR2 YYEEEE. CDR3 sequence reads: CASSLGMSVTSTDTQYF. The CDR3 DNA sequence: TGTGCCAGCAGCTTGGGGATGAGCGTCACTAGCACAGATACGCAGTATTTT.

This clone was detected once. V is TRBV9 and J is TRBJ2-5, with 16 bases that match TRBD2. The germline gives CDR1 SGDLS, CDR2 YYNGEE. This CDR3 is built from 18 residues. Germline trimming cut 3 bases from V and 0 bases from J; bases unmatched to any gene: 5. Here the CDR3 reads CASSEGTSGGADQETQYF. The CDR3 DNA sequence: TGTGCCAGCAGCGAAGGGACTAGCGGGGGGGCGGACCAAGAGACCCAGTACTTC.

The J gene is TRBJ1-1, the V gene TRBV2; D gene unclear. CDR3 length: 13 residues. Germline V lookup: CDR1 SNHLY, CDR2 FYNNEI. Trimming took off 5 bases at V and 5 bases at J, with 12 bases between the two ends. The CDR3: CASSTQRRTEAFF. CDR3 nucleotide sequence: TGTGCCAGCAGTACCCAGAGGAGGACTGAAGCTTTCTTT.

The sample holds a few counts of this clone. V gene TRBV7-8 combines with J gene TRBJ1-5, with TRBD1 matching 10 bases. After removal of 5 bases from V and 7 bases from J, the junction contained 8 bases not matched to a gene. Germline CDR1 reads SGHVS; CDR2 reads FQNEAQ. The CDR3 consists of 15 residues. CDR3 in DNA: TGTGCCAGCAGCAAGGGACAGGGGACGGGACAGCCCCAGCATTTT. Amino acids: CASSKGQGTGQPQHF.

This clone was counted once. The chain joins TRBV19 to TRBJ1-5; D is perhaps TRBD1 (6 bases). V gave up 3 bases and J gave up 2 bases, with 11 bases separating them. This CDR3 region has 15 residues. Germline V gives CDR1 LNHDA, CDR2 SQIVND (reference sequence). CDR3 sequence (DNA): TGTGCCAGTAGTATCTGGTCAGGGGGCAATCAGCCCCAGCATTTT. Translation: CASSIWSGGNQPQHF.

The chain combines TRBV3-1 (or the pseudogene TRBV3-2) with TRBJ1-3; D is undetermined. In germline, CDR1 is LGHDT, CDR2 YNNKEL (reference sequence). This CDR3 contains 14 residues. V was pared by 1 base and J by 3 bases, with 7 bases between. The CDR3 loop reads CASSQAQVGNTIYF. Written as DNA, the CDR3 is TGTGCCAGCAGCCAAGCGCAGGTTGGAAACACCATATATTTT.

The chain combines TRBV19 with TRBJ1-5, with 7 bases identical to TRBD1. The CDR3 loop spans 15 amino acids. Germline CDR1 and CDR2: LNHDA and SQIVND (reference sequence). V lost 1 base, J lost 7 bases, and 7 bases stayed unmatched. For the CDR3, the DNA is TGTGCCAGTAGTATAGTAGGACAGGCAGGGCAGCCCCAGCATTTT. Amino acid sequence: CASSIVGQAGQPQHF. Filled out from reference TRBV19 and TRBJ1-5, the complete variable domain reads DGGITQSPKYLFRKEGQNVTLSCEQNLNHDAMYWYRQDPGQGLRLIYYSQIVNDFQKGDIAEGYSVSREKKESFPLTVTSAQKNPTAFYLCASSIVGQAGQPQHFGDGTRLSIL.

The chain uses TRBV27 and TRBJ1-2, with TRBD1 as a possible D gene (5 bases). This CDR3 comprises 15 residues. V lost 3 bases, J lost 3 bases, and 14 bases lay in between. CDR1 and CDR2 (germline): MNHEY, SMNVEV (reference sequence). The CDR3 DNA reads TGTGCCAGCAGTTTTAACGGCAGGGCAGACTATGGCTACACCTTC. The encoded protein is CASSFNGRADYGYTF.

This clone was picked up one time. The chain joins TRBV6-5 to TRBJ2-1; 7 nucleotides match TRBD2. The CDR3 loop spans 13 amino acids. V lost 7 bases, J lost 2 bases, and 2 bases stayed unmatched. Germline V gene data show CDR1 as MNHEY and CDR2 as SVGAGI. The CDR3 loop is CASMAGAYNEQFF. The CDR3 nucleotides read TGTGCCAGCATGGCGGGGGCCTACAATGAGCAGTTCTTC.

The chain links TRBV29-1 to TRBJ1-1, with 7 nucleotides matching TRBD1. Germline V CDR1 and CDR2: SQVTM, ANQGSEA. Germline trimming cut 7 bases from V and 8 bases from J; bases unmatched to any gene: 4. The CDR3 covers 10 residues. This CDR3 reads CSAQTGEAFF. As DNA, the CDR3 is TGCAGCGCCCAGACAGGGGAAGCTTTCTTT.

The V and J genes are TRBV6-2 or TRBV6-3 and TRBJ1-1; 7 bases align to TRBD1. The CDR3 sequence is 16 residues long. Germline V gene data show CDR1 as MNHEY and CDR2 as SVGEGT. The trim removed 0 bases at V and 0 bases at J, leaving 4 bases unmatched. The CDR3 sequence is CASSYSGQFMNTEAFF. The CDR3 DNA is TGTGCCAGCAGTTACTCGGGACAGTTCATGAACACTGAAGCTTTCTTT.

This chain links TRBV6-5 with TRBJ1-2; the match to TRBD1 covers 7 bases. CDR3 size: 13 residues. Per germline, CDR1 MNHEY and CDR2 SVGAGI. CDR3 protein: CAVLVEGAGGYTF. The CDR3 DNA is TGTGCGGTTTTAGTCGAGGGGGCGGGAGGCTACACCTTC.

The V and J genes are TRBV12-5 and TRBJ2-2; TRBD1 matches 9 bases. The germline CDR1 and CDR2 sequences are LGHNT and FRNRAP. V lost 2 bases, J lost 3 bases, and 16 bases stayed unmatched. This CDR3 has 20 residues. The CDR3 is CASGLSALFRDRVDTGELFF. The CDR3 region has the DNA TGTGCTAGTGGTTTGTCCGCGTTATTCCGGGACAGGGTGGACACCGGGGAGCTGTTTTTT.

V and J are TRBV3-1 (or the pseudogene TRBV3-2) and TRBJ2-7; tentative D call: TRBD2 (6 bases). The V gene lost 2 bases and the J gene lost 1 base, with 15 bases spanning the gap. Germline CDR1 reads LGHDT; CDR2 reads YNNKEL (reference sequence). CDR3 length: 16 residues. The CDR3 region has the DNA TGTGCCAGCAGCCAAAGGGGACTCACGGGGTCCTACGAGCAGTACTTC. Translating it yields CASSQRGLTGSYEQYF.

This clone was seen a few times. This rearrangement joins TRBV19 to TRBJ1-2; TRBD1 aligns across 7 bases. Germline CDR1 LNHDA, CDR2 SQIVND (reference sequence). Trimming at V came to 4 bases and at J to 2 bases, leaving 10 bases not matched to a gene. The CDR3 spans 16 residues. In DNA form, the CDR3 reads TGTGCCAGTAGTACCACCTCGACAGGGATGAACTATGGCTACACCTTC. This codes for CASSTTSTGMNYGYTF.